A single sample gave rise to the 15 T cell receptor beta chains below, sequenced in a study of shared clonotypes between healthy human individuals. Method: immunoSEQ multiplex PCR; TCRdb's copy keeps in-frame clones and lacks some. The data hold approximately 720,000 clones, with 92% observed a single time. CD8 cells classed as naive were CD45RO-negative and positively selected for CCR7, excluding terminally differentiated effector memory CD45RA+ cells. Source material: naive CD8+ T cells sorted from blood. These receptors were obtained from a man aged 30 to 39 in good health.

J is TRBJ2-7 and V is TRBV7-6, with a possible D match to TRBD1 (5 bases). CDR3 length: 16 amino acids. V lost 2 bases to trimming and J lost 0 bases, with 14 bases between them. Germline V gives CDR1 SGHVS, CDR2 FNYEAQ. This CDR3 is CASSLSRTSLSYEQYF. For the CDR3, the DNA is TGTGCCAGCAGCTTATCCCGGACATCCCTCTCCTACGAGCAGTACTTC. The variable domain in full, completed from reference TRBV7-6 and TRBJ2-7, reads GAGVSQSPRYKVTKRGQDVALRCDPISGHVSLYWYRQALGQGPEFLTYFNYEAQQDKSGLPNDRFSAERPEGSISTLTIQRTEQRDSAMYRCASSLSRTSLSYEQYFGPGTRLTVT.

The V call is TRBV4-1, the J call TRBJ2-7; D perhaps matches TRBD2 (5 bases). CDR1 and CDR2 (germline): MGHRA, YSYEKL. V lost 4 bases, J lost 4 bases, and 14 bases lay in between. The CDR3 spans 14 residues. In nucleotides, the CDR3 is TGCGCCAGCAGCCCCCCGGACTCCATTTACGAGCAGTACTTC. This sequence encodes CASSPPDSIYEQYF.

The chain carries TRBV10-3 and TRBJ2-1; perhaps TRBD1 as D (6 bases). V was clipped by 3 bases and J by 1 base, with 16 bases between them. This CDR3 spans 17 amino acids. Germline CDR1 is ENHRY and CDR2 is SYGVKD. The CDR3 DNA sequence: TGTGCCATCAGTGAAGCTGACAGGTCGTCGTCCTACAATGAGCAGTTCTTC. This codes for CAISEADRSSSYNEQFF.

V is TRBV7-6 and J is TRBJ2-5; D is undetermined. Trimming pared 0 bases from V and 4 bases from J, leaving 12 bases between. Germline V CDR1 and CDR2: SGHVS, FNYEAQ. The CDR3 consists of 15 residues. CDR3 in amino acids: CASSLAPGEAETQYF. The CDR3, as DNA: TGTGCCAGCAGCTTAGCACCGGGCGAGGCAGAGACCCAGTACTTC.

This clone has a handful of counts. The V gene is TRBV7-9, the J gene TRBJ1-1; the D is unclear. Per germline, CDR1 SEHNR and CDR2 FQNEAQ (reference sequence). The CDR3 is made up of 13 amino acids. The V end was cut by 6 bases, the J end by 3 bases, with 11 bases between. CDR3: CASSPPRYTEAFF. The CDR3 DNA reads TGTGCCAGCAGTCCCCCCAGGTACACTGAAGCTTTCTTT.

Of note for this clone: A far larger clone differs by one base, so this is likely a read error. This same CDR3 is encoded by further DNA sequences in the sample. CDR3 in DNA: TGTGCCAGCAGTTCAACAGGGTACGAGCAGTACTTC. It translates to CASSSTGYEQYF. The chain employs TRBV27 and TRBJ2-7, with D possibly being TRBD1 (6 bases). Germline assignment: CDR1 MNHEY and CDR2 SMNVEV (reference sequence). Trimming cost V 4 bases and J 4 bases, with 8 bases left between them. The CDR3 contains 12 residues.

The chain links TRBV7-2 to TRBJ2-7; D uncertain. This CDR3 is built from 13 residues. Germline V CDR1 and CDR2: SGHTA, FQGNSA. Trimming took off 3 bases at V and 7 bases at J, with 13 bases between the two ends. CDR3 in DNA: TGTGCCAGCAGCTTCGACCCCGCGAGTGAGCAGTACTTC. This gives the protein CASSFDPASEQYF.

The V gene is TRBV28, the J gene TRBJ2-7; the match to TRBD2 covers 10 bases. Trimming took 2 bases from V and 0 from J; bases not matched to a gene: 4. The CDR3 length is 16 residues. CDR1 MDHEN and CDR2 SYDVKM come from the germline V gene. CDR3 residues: CASSLKGLAYSYEQYF. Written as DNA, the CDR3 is TGTGCCAGCAGTTTAAAGGGACTAGCGTACTCCTACGAGCAGTACTTC.

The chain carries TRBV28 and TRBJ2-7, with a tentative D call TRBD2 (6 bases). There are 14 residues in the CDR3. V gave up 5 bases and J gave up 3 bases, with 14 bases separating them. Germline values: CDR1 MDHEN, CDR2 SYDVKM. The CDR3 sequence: CASSGRGPHYEQYF. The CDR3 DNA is TGTGCCAGCAGTGGGCGGGGCCCTCACTACGAGCAGTACTTC.

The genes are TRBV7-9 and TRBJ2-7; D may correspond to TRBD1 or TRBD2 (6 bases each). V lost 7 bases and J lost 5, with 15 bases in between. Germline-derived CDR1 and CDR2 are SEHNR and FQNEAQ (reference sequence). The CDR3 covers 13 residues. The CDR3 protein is CASTQLGGHEQYF. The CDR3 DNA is TGTGCCAGCACCCAACTCGGGGGCCACGAGCAGTACTTC.

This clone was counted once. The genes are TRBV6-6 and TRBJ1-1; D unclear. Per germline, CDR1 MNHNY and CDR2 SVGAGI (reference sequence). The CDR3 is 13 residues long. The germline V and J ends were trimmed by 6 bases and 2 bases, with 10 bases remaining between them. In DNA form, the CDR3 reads TGTGCCAGCAGCCGCGGGCCCAACACTGAAGCTTTCTTT. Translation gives CASSRGPNTEAFF.

CDR3 sequence reads: CASSLVAGSETQYF. For the CDR3, the DNA is TGTGCCAGCAGCTTAGTAGCAGGTTCGGAGACCCAGTACTTC. J is TRBJ2-5 and V is TRBV11-2; D unclear. The CDR3 loop spans 14 amino acids. From germline, CDR1 is SGHAT and CDR2 FQNNGV. V lost 1 base and J 5 bases, leaving 11 bases between the germline ends.

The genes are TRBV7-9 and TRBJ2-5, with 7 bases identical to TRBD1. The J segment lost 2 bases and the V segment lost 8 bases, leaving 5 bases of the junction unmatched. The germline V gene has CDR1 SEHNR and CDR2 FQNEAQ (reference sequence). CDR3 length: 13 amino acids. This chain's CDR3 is CASELTGQETQYF. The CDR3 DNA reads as TGTGCCAGCGAGCTGACAGGGCAAGAGACCCAGTACTTC.

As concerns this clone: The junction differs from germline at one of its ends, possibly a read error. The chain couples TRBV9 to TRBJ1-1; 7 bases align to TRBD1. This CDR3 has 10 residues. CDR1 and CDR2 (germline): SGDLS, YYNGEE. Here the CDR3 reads CASSPGGLIF. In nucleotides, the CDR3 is TGTGCCAGCAGCCCAGGGGGTCTGATCTTT. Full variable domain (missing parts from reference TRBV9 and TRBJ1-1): DSGVTQTPKHLITATGQRVTLRCSPRSGDLSVYWYQQSLDQGLQFLIQYYNGEERAKGNILERFSAQQFPDLHSELNLSSLELGDSALYFCASSPGGLIFGQGTRLTVV.

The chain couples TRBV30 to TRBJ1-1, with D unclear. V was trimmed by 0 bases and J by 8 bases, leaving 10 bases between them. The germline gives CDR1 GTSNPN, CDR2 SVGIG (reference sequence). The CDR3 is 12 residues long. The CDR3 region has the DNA TGTGCCTGGAGTGTAATTCGTCAGGAAGCTTTCTTT. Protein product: CAWSVIRQEAFF.